A single TCR beta chain is shown here with its context. Assay used: immunoSEQ multiplex PCR; TCRdb lists only in-frame clones, some missing. The sample gives about 77,000 clones, about 93% of which show up once; 2.5% to 3% is in the top ten. These data originate in a study of T cell changes during pregnancy in multiple sclerosis. The V end lost 4 bases, the J end lost 3 bases, and 11 bases lay between the germline ends. This CDR3 is 14 amino acids long. The germline V gene has CDR1 SGHTA and CDR2 FQGNSA. The rearrangement joins TRBV7-2 to TRBJ2-3, with a weak D call TRBD2 (6 bases). The TCR comes from a female donor in good health, enrolled as a control in a pregnancy study. Source: peripheral blood, taken after pregnancy. The CDR3 coding sequence is TGTGCCAGCAGCTGGGGAGGTGGGACAGATACGCAGTATTTT. Translated: CASSWGGGTDTQYF.